Following are 5 T cell receptor beta chains from one sample sequenced in a study of a mutant IDH1 vaccine in newly diagnosed glioma (dated by TCRdb to about 2021). Taken with the paper, the label for time point translates to: week 35, safety follow-up. Each vaccine dose, consisting of 300 ug of a 20-mer mutant IDH1 peptide in Montanide, was administered subcutaneously with topical imiquimod. Library prep was done by the immunoSEQ multiplex PCR assay. TCRdb limited this immuneACCESS table to in-frame rearrangements with V and J called. A share of clones is missing; checked studies link under half to unresolved V genes, and the rest is unexplained. The sample table contains tens of thousands of clones; only one count was recorded for roughly 84% of them. The top ten clones comprise over 9.5% of the sample. Their specific antigens are unknown. The specimen was PBMCs, collected from a glioma patient whose treatment included an IDH1 peptide vaccine. The origin of the receptors is a man younger than 30 with glioma.

V gene TRBV7-9 combines with J gene TRBJ1-2, with D perhaps matching TRBD1 (6 bases). The CDR3 loop spans 14 amino acids. CDR1 and CDR2 (germline): SEHNR, FQNEAQ (reference sequence). Trimming stripped 3 bases from V and 4 bases from J, with 12 bases between. The CDR3 nucleotides are TGTGCCAGCAGCTTCCCAGGGGAGGGCTATGGCTACACCTTC. This gives the protein CASSFPGEGYGYTF.

This clone was picked up one time. The chain combines TRBV27 with TRBJ1-5; TRBD1 matches 8 bases. The CDR3 spans 16 residues. CDR1 is MNHEY, CDR2 SMNVEV, per germline (reference sequence). V shed 6 bases, J shed 3 bases, and the junction held 10 bases outside the gene matches. The CDR3 nucleotides are TGTGCCAGCAGCGCTTTCTGGACAGGGATCAATCAGCCCCAGCATTTT. Residues: CASSAFWTGINQPQHF.

V gene TRBV6-5 combines with J gene TRBJ1-6; weak D call: TRBD1 (6 bases). Between the trimmed V and J ends, which lost 0 bases and 8 bases, there was a span of 11 bases. This CDR3 has 15 amino acids. The germline gives CDR1 MNHEY, CDR2 SVGAGI. CDR3 DNA sequence: TGTGCCAGCAGTTACTCCCACAGGGTGTATTCACCCCTCCACTTT. It is translated as CASSYSHRVYSPLHF.

This chain links TRBV4-3 with TRBJ2-1, with 14 bases lining up with TRBD2. The germline CDR1 and CDR2 sequences are LGHNA and YSLEER. V lost 3 bases to trimming and J lost 5 bases; unmatched junction nucleotides: 6. The CDR3 is made up of 17 amino acids. CDR3 amino acids: CASSHTGTSGSNNEQFF. The CDR3, as DNA: TGCGCCAGCAGCCACACCGGGACTAGCGGGAGTAACAATGAGCAGTTCTTC.

This chain links TRBV29-1 with TRBJ1-2, with D perhaps TRBD1 (5 bases). The CDR3 is 12 residues long. Trimming took 4 bases from V and 7 from J, leaving 13 bases between them. From germline, CDR1 is SQVTM and CDR2 ANQGSEA. This chain's CDR3 is CSVVLGDSGYTF. The CDR3 DNA sequence: TGCAGCGTTGTCTTGGGGGATAGTGGCTACACCTTC.